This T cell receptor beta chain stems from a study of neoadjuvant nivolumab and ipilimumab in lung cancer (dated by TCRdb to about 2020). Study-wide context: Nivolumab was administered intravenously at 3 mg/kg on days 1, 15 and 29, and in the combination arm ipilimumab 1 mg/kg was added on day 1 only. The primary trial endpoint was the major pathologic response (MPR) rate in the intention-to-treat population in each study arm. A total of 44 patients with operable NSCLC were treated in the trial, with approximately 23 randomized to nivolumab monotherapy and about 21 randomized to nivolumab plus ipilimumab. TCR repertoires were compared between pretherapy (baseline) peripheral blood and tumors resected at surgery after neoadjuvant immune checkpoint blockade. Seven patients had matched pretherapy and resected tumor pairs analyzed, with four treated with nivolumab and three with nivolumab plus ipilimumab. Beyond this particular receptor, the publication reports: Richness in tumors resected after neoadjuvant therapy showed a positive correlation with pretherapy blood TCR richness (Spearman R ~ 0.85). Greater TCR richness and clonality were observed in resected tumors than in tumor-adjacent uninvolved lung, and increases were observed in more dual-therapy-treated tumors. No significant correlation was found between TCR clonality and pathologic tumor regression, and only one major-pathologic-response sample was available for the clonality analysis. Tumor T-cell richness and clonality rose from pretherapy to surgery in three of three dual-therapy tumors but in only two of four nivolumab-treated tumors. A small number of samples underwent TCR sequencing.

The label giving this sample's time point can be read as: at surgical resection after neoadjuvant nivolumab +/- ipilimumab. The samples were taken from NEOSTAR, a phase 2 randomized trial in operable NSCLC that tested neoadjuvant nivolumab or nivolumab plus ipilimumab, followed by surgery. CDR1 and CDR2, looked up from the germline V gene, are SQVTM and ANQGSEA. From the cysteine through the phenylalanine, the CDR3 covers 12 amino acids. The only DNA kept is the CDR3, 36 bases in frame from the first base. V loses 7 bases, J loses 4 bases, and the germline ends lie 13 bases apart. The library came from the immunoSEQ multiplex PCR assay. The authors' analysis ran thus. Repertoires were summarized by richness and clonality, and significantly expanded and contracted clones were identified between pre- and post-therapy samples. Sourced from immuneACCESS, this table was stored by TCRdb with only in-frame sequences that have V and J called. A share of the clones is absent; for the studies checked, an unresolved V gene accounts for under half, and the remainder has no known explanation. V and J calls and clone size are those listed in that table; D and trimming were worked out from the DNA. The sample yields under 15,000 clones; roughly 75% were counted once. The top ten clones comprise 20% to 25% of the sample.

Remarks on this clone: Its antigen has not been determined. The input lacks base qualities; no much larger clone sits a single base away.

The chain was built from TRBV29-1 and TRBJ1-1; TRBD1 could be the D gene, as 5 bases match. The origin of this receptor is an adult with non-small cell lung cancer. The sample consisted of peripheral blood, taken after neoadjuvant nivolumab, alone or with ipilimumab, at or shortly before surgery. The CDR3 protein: CSAERGTTEAFF. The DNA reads TGCAGCGCCGAGAGAGGGACCACTGAAGCTTTCTTT. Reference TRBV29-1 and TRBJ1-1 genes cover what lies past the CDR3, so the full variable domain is SAVISQKPSRDICQRGTSLTIQCQVDSQVTMMFWYRQQPGQSLTLIATANQGSEATYESGFVIDKFPISRPNLTFSTLTVSNMSPEDSSIYLCSAERGTTEAFFGQGTRLTVV.